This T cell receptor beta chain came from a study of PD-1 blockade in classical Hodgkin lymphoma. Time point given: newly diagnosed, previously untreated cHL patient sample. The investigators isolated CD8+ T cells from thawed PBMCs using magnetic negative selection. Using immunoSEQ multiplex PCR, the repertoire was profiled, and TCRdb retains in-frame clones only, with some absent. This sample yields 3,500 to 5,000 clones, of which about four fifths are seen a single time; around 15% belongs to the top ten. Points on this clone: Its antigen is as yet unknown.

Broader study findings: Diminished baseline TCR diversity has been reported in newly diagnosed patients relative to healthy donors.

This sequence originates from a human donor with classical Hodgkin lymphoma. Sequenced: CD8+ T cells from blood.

CDR3 in amino acids: CASSDRGLSEQYF. DNA for the CDR3: TGTGCCAGCTCGGACAGGGGGCTGTCCGAGCAGTACTTC. The chain uses TRBV27 and TRBJ2-7; 11 nucleotides align to TRBD1. The CDR3 extends over 13 amino acids. J was trimmed by 6 bases and V by 8 bases; bases with no gene match: 6. Germline loops: CDR1 MNHEY, CDR2 SMNVEV (reference sequence).